This TCR beta chain was documented in a study of shared clonotypes between healthy human individuals. Regarding the study as a whole: All-four-donor shared clonotypes had higher generation probabilities than non-shared clonotypes did. It was observed that 5% to 6% of naive CD4 clonotypes were shared across a handful of donors.

Using immunoSEQ multiplex PCR, the repertoire was profiled, and TCRdb retains in-frame clones only, with some absent. This table has millions of clones, more than 90% appearing once. As concerns this clone: Its antigen is unidentified.

What was sequenced was naive CD4+ T cells sorted from blood. Noted subset: CD45RA+ positively selected. This receptor was taken from a man aged 18 to 29 in good health.

CDR3 in amino acids: CASSLSVSGGAPHNEQFF. The CDR3 bases are TGTGCCAGCAGTTTAAGTGTTAGCGGGGGCGCCCCTCACAATGAGCAGTTCTTC. The chain recombines TRBV28 with TRBJ2-1; 9 bases fit TRBD2. CDR3 size: 18 residues. Trimming at V came to 2 bases and at J to 5 bases, leaving 13 bases not matched to a gene. Per germline, CDR1 MDHEN and CDR2 SYDVKM.